This T cell receptor (beta chain) derives from a study of blood T cells in healthy people across ages. This clonotype is a singleton in its sample. Trimming removed 5 bases at V and 7 bases at J, with 12 bases between. Germline-derived CDR1 and CDR2 are MNHEY and SMNVEV (reference sequence). The CDR3 is 13 residues long. A second about 7 to 12 cycle PCR used barcoded and J-beta primers. TCRdb analysed the 5' RACE reads with MiXCR anew, one entry per CDR3 protein. The table lists some 560,000 distinct CDR3 sequences, approximately 26% of them singletons, with under 4.5% in the top ten. This same sample was also taken into another study, of T cells of mothers and their children.

Sequenced material: blood. The TCR comes from a boy aged 2-9 years in good health. The chain uses TRBV27 and TRBJ2-1, with D uncertain. The CDR3 region has the DNA TGTGCCAGCAGTCCGTTGGACCAGAATGAGCAGTTCTTC. Translated: CASSPLDQNEQFF.